This T cell receptor (beta chain) derives from a study of blood T cells in healthy people across ages. The CDR3 spans 16 residues. Germline V lookup: CDR1 MNHNY, CDR2 SVGAGI (reference sequence). V was clipped by 4 bases and J by 9 bases, with 22 bases between them. PCR was performed a second time for roughly 7 to 12 cycles using a sample-barcoded 5' primer and a J-beta primer mix. Each cDNA molecule carried a tag from a template-switch adaptor that contained 12 random nucleotides. MiXCR, run by TCRdb on the 5' RACE reads, gives a single entry per CDR3 protein. The data hold 1,300,000 or so distinct CDR3 sequences, with around 59% observed a single time.

The receptor's source is a man aged 18 to 30 in good health. Sequencing used blood. V usage is TRBV6-6 and J usage is TRBJ1-5; D remains ambiguous. CDR3 loop: CASSLVGPGAIGPQHF. The CDR3 region has the DNA TGTGCCAGCAGTTTGGTTGGTCCCGGCGCAATCGGGCCCCAGCATTTT.